This T cell receptor beta chain was captured in a study of blood T cell repertoires in COVID-19. At the level of the study: T cells, B-cell-depleted T cells, or PBMCs provided the cDNA or gDNA that served as material.

In its sample, this clone was seen a few times. TCRdb's table, derived via immunoSEQ multiplex PCR, lists solely in-frame clones and lacks some. The sample gives about 340,000 clones, approximately 86% of which show up once; less than 9% is in the top ten. The CDR3 is made up of 15 amino acids. Germline assignment: CDR1 KGHSH and CDR2 LQKENI. J was trimmed by 2 bases and V by 6 bases; bases with no gene match: 6. Seattle patients were enrolled during active infection and followed longitudinally. V gene TRBV18 combines with J gene TRBJ1-3; 8 bases line up with TRBD1. The sequenced material came from peripheral blood. The source of this sequence is a woman aged 55-69 years with COVID-19, enrolled during active disease. The CDR3 DNA follows: TGTGCCAGCTCCCCGACAGGGGTCACTGGAAACACCATATATTTT. This encodes CASSPTGVTGNTIYF.